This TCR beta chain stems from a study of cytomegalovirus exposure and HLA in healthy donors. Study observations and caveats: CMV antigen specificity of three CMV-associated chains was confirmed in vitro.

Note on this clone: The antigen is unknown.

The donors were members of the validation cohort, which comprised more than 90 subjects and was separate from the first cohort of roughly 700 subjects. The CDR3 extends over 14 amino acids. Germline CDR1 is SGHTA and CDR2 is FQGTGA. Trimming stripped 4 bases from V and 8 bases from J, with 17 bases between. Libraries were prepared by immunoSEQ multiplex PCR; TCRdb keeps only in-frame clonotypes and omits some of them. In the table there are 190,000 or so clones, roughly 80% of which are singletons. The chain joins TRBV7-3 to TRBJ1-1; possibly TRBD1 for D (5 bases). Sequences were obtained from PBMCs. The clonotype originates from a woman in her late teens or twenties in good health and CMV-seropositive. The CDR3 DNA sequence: TGTGCCAGCAGCTCAGGAAAGGTAGGGGAAGAAGCTTTCTTT. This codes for CASSSGKVGEEAFF. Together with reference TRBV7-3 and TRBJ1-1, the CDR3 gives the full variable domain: GAGVSQTPSNKVTEKGKYVELRCDPISGHTALYWYRQSLGQGPEFLIYFQGTGAADDSGLPNDRFFAVRPEGSVSTLKIQRTERGDSAVYLCASSSGKVGEEAFFGQGTRLTVV.